This T cell receptor (beta chain) was sequenced in a study of tumor-infiltrating lymphocytes in primary liver carcinoma. Study-wide findings and caveats: Tumor top-250-clone fractions significantly exceeded those of blood (p = 0.039).

Researchers generated TCR beta cDNA from roughly 510 ng of total RNA, relying on a constant-region primer. Slightly modified ARM-PCR served as the procedure for the TCR beta libraries. These libraries came from three rounds of nested multiplex PCR. The opening two PCR rounds, nine to eleven cycles each, paired TRBV1-TRBV30 forward primers with a C-beta reverse primer. TCRdb reanalysed the multiplex PCR reads using MiXCR and keeps one entry per CDR3 protein. The sample lists approximately 300,000 distinct CDR3 sequences; about 60% were seen once. Germline DNA was extracted alongside blood RNA, which was obtained from unsorted whole blood. A sample of approximately 4 milliliters of peripheral blood was taken before surgery. The CDR3 spans 16 residues. Germline V lookup: CDR1 SGHRS, CDR2 YFSETQ. This clonotype was recorded once. As yet, its antigen is unknown. Compared with germline, one end of the junction differs, possibly owing to a read error.

The sample comprised peripheral blood. The TCR sequence derives from a man aged 40-55 years with primary liver carcinoma and hepatitis B virus infection. The chain combines TRBV5-1 with TRBJ2-1; 10 positions agree with TRBD2. The CDR3 sequence is CASSSSGGQTYNEHFF. The CDR3 nucleotides read TGCGCCAGCAGCTCTAGCGGGGGCCAAACCTACAATGAGCACTTCTTC.